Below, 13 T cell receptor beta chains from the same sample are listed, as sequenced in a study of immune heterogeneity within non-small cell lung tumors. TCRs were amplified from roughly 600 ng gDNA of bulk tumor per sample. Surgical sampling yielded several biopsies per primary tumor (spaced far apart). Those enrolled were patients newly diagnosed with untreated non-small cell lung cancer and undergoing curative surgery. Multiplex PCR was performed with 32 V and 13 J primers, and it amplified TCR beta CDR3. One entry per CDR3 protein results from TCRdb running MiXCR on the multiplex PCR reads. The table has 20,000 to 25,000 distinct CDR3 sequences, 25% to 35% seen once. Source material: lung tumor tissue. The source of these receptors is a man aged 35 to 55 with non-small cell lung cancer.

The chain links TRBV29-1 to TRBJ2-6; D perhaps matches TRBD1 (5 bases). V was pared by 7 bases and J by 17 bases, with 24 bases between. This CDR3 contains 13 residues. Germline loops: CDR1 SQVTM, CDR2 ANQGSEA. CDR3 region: CSALDIGANVMTF. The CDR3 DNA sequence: TGCAGCGCTCTTGACATAGGGGCGAACGTAATGACTTTC.

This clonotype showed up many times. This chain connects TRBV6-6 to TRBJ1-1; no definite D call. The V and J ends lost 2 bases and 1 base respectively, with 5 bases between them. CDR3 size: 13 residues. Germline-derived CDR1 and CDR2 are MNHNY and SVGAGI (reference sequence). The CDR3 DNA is TGTGCCAGCAGTTACGATGCGAACACTGAAGCTTTCTTT. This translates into CASSYDANTEAFF.

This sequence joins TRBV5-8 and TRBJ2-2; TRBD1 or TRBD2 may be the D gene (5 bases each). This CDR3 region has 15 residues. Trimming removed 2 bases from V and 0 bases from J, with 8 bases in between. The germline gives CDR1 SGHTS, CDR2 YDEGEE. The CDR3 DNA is TGTGCCAGCAGCTTCGGGACGACGAACACCGGGGAGCTGTTTTTT. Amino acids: CASSFGTTNTGELFF.

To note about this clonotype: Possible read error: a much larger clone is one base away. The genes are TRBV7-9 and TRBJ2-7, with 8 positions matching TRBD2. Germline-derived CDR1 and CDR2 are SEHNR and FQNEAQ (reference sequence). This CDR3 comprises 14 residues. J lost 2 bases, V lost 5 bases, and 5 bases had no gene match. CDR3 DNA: TGTGCCAGCAGCCCGGGGGGGGGAACCTACGAGCAGTACTTC. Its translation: CASSPGGGTYEQYF.

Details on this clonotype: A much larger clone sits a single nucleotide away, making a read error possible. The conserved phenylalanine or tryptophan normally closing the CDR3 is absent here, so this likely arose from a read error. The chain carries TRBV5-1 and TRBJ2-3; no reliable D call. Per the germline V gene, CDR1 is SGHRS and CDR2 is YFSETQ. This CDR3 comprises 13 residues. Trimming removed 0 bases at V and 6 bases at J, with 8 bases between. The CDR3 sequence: CASSLALRDTQYL. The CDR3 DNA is TGCGCCAGCAGCTTGGCCCTTCGGGATACGCAGTATCTT.

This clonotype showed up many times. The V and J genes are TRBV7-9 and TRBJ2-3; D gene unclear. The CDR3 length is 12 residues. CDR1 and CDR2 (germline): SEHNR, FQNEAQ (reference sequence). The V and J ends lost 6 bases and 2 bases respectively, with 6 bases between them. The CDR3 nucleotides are TGTGCCAGCAGTTCCTTCACAGATACGCAGTATTTT. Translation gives CASSSFTDTQYF. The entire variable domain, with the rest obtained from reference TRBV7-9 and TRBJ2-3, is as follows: DTGVSQNPRHKITKRGQNVTFRCDPISEHNRLYWYRQTLGQGPEFLTYFQNEAQLEKSRLLSDRFSAERPKGSFSTLEIQRTEQGDSAMYLCASSSFTDTQYFGPGTRLTVL.

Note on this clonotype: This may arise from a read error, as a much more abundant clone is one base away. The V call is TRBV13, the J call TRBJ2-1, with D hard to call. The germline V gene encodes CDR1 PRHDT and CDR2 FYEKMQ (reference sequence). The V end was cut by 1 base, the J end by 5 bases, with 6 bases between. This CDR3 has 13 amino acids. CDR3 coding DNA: TGTGCCAGCAGCTTAGCGGCGAACAATGAGCAGTTCTTC. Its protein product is CASSLAANNEQFF. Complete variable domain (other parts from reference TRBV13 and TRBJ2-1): AAGVIQSPRHLIKEKRETATLKCYPIPRHDTVYWYQQGPGQDPQFLISFYEKMQSDKGSIPDRFSAQQFSDYHSELNMSSLELGDSALYFCASSLAANNEQFFGPGTRLTVL.

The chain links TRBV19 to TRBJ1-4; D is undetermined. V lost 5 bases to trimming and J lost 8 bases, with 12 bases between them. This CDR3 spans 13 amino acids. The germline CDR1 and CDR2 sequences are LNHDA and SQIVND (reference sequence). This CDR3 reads CASSGRIREKLFF. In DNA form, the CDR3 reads TGTGCCAGTAGTGGGAGGATTAGGGAAAAACTGTTTTTT.

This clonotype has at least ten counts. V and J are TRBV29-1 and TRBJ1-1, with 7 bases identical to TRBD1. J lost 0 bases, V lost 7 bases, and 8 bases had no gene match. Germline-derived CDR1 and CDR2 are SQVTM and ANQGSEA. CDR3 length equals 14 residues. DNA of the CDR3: TGCAGCGCCCAGGACAGGCCTTTGAACACTGAAGCTTTCTTT. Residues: CSAQDRPLNTEAFF.

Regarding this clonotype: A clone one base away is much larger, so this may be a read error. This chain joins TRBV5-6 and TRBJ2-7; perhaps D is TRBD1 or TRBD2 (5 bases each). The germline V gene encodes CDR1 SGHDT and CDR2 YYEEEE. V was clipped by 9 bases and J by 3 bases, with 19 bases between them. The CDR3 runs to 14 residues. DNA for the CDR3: TGTGCCACCTCTCCGGGAAGGGGATGCTACGAGCAGTACTTC. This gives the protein CATSPGRGCYEQYF.

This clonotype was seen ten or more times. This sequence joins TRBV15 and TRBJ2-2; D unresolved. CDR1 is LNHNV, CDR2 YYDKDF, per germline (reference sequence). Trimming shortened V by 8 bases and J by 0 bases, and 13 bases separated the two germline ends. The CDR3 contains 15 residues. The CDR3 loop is CATGERLANTGELFF. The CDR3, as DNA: TGTGCCACCGGAGAACGGCTAGCGAACACCGGGGAGCTGTTTTTT.

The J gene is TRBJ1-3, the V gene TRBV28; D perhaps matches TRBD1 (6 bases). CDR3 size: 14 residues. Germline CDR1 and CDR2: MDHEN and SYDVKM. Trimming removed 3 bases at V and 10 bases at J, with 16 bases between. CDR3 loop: CASSFSGVGKTIYF. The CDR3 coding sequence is TGTGCCAGCAGTTTCTCAGGGGTTGGGAAAACCATATATTTT.

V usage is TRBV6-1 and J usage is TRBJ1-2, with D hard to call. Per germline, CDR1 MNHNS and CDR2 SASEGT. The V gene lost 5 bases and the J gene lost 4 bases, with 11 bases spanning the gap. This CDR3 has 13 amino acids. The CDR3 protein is CASSMAVSYGYTF. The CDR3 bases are TGTGCCAGCAGTATGGCCGTGAGCTATGGCTACACCTTC.